This T cell receptor (beta chain) was documented in a study of CD8+CD57+ T cells in acquired aplastic anemia. Findings of the study overall: Roughly 27 sequences, all CD8+ CDR3, were shared between patients and controls.

The CDR3 extends over 13 amino acids. The V gene's germline CDR1 is SGHDT and CDR2 YYEEEE. With 2 bases clipped from V and 10 bases from J, the junction kept 8 bases outside the gene matches. TCR beta VDJ and CDR3 profiling used genomic DNA as template. One entry per CDR3 protein results from TCRdb running MiXCR on the reads. The sample contains hundreds of thousands of distinct CDR3 sequences, approximately 33% of which appear only once. All patients picked for sequencing had shown, by flow cytometry, an expansion of CD8+CD57+ cells. Every one of the patients had aplastic anemia (severe, acquired). With respect to this clonotype: Its target is not known.

The origin of this receptor is a human donor with aplastic anemia. The specimen was sorted CD4+, CD8+, or CD8+CD57+ T cells (not recorded which) from PBMCs. V usage is TRBV5-6 and J usage is TRBJ1-2, with 7 positions matching TRBD1. The CDR3 is CASSFSGTEDYTF. In DNA, the CDR3 is TGTGCCAGCAGCTTTTCCGGGACAGAAGACTACACCTTC.